These T cell receptor beta chains were read from a single sample in a study of shared clonotypes between healthy human individuals. Profiled with immunoSEQ multiplex PCR; TCRdb holds only in-frame clones, not every one. In the table there are around 700,000 clones, approximately 73% of which are singletons. Source material: memory CD4+ T cells sorted from blood. The source of these receptors is a young woman in good health. The CDR3 runs from the conserved cysteine through the conserved F or W. D genes are given only for firm matches.

D gene: TRBD1
V gene: TRBV27
J gene: TRBJ1-2
CDR3 protein: CASSPNRGRANYGYTF

D gene: -
V gene: TRBV27
J gene: TRBJ2-2
CDR3 protein: CASSLLTSYTGELFF

D gene: -
V gene: TRBV28
J gene: TRBJ1-2
CDR3 protein: CASSTRREGNYGYTF

D gene: -
V gene: TRBV18
J gene: TRBJ2-7
CDR3 protein: CASSPVQGDVGEQYF

D gene: -
V gene: TRBV7-8
J gene: TRBJ1-3
CDR3 protein: CASSLAPVISGNTIYF

D gene: -
V gene: TRBV19
J gene: TRBJ2-5
CDR3 protein: CASSIVGRGIQETQYF

D gene: TRBD2
V gene: TRBV19
J gene: TRBJ2-7
CDR3 protein: CASSIAGLAVSYEQYF

D gene: TRBD1
V gene: TRBV18
J gene: TRBJ1-5
CDR3 protein: CASSPREGANQPQHF

D gene: -
V gene: TRBV1
J gene: TRBJ1-5
CDR3 protein: CTSTATREGSGSRSNQPQHF

D gene: TRBD1
V gene: TRBV19
J gene: TRBJ2-4
CDR3 protein: CASSIGTVIAKNIQYF

D gene: -
V gene: TRBV28
J gene: TRBJ2-1
CDR3 protein: CASSLSPSRLTTYNEQFF

D gene: -
V gene: TRBV10-3
J gene: TRBJ1-5
CDR3 protein: CATTEVSDQPQHF

D gene: TRBD2
V gene: TRBV7-7
J gene: TRBJ2-3
CDR3 protein: CASSLELASDTQYF

D gene: -
V gene: TRBV6-1
J gene: TRBJ2-7
CDR3 protein: CASSEAHRDFSSYEQYF

D gene: TRBD1
V gene: TRBV6-6
J gene: TRBJ1-1
CDR3 protein: CASSYPRDRGRGEAFF

D gene: -
V gene: TRBV5-1
J gene: TRBJ2-5
CDR3 protein: CASSLAREKETQYF

D gene: -
V gene: TRBV4-1
J gene: TRBJ2-7
CDR3 protein: CASSLATGYEQYF

D gene: TRBD1
V gene: TRBV30
J gene: TRBJ1-5
CDR3 protein: CAWRGDSSNQPQHF

D gene: TRBD2
V gene: TRBV15
J gene: TRBJ2-5
CDR3 protein: CATSSALTSGRSETQYF

D gene: -
V gene: TRBV6-5
J gene: TRBJ1-2
CDR3 protein: CASSYSGPSNYGYTF

D gene: TRBD1
V gene: TRBV19
J gene: TRBJ2-5
CDR3 protein: CASSPEQGAWETQYF

D gene: -
V gene: TRBV27
J gene: TRBJ2-5
CDR3 protein: CASSKGTQETQYF

D gene: -
V gene: TRBV19
J gene: TRBJ1-1
CDR3 protein: CASSDSPSLNTEAFF

D gene: TRBD1
V gene: TRBV19
J gene: TRBJ1-1
CDR3 protein: CASSMTGDTEAFF